Below, 16 T cell receptor beta chains from the same sample are listed, as sequenced in a study of shared clonotypes between healthy human individuals. The table came from immunoSEQ multiplex PCR; TCRdb's copy has only in-frame clones and leaves some out. This table holds about 1.5 million clones, approximately 98% found once. The source material was naive CD4+ T cells sorted from blood. Subset given: CD45RA+ positively selected. These TCRs come from a man aged 25-40 years in good health.

This clone appeared a single time. V usage is TRBV2 and J usage is TRBJ1-2, with D unclear. The CDR3 covers 13 residues. Trimming took off 3 bases at V and 4 bases at J, with 9 bases between the two ends. CDR1 is SNHLY and CDR2 is FYNNEI in the germline V gene. The CDR3 protein is CASSDPQLYGYTF. The DNA for the CDR3 is TGTGCCAGCAGTGACCCCCAGCTCTATGGCTACACCTTC. The variable domain in full, completed from reference TRBV2 and TRBJ1-2, reads EPEVTQTPSHQVTQMGQEVILRCVPISNHLYFYWYRQILGQKVEFLVSFYNNEISEKSEIFDDQFSVERPDGSNFTLKIRSTKLEDSAMYFCASSDPQLYGYTFGSGTRLTVV.

The CDR3 sequence is CASSLGGQVDSGANVLTF. In DNA, the CDR3 is TGCGCCAGCAGCTTGGGCGGACAGGTAGACTCTGGGGCCAACGTCCTGACTTTC. This chain links TRBV5-1 with TRBJ2-6, with 7 bases lining up with TRBD1. Germline loops: CDR1 SGHRS, CDR2 YFSETQ. V lost 0 bases, J lost 0 bases, and 6 bases stayed unmatched. This CDR3 is 18 amino acids long.

The CDR3 reads CASSEAWDRKQYF. In nucleotides, the CDR3 is TGTGCCAGCAGTGAAGCCTGGGACAGAAAGCAGTACTTC. V and J are TRBV2 and TRBJ2-7, with TRBD1 matching 7 bases. The trim removed 0 bases at V and 8 bases at J, leaving 4 bases unmatched. CDR1 is SNHLY and CDR2 is FYNNEI in the germline V gene. The CDR3 is 13 amino acids. The full variable domain, its missing parts supplied by reference TRBV2 and TRBJ2-7, is EPEVTQTPSHQVTQMGQEVILRCVPISNHLYFYWYRQILGQKVEFLVSFYNNEISEKSEIFDDQFSVERPDGSNFTLKIRSTKLEDSAMYFCASSEAWDRKQYFGPGTRLTVT.

The V gene is TRBV5-1, the J gene TRBJ2-6, with D possibly being TRBD2 (6 bases). The CDR3 length is 19 residues. V lost 4 bases to trimming and J lost 6 bases, with 26 bases between them. The V gene's germline CDR1 is SGHRS and CDR2 YFSETQ. This chain's CDR3 is CASSPSGSAFGSSANVLTF. CDR3 DNA: TGCGCCAGCAGCCCATCCGGGAGTGCTTTTGGTTCTTCGGCCAACGTCCTGACTTTC.

The gene calls are TRBV6-4 and TRBJ1-2; TRBD1 matches at 7 bases. Germline CDR1 MRHNA, CDR2 SNTAGT. Trimming at V came to 6 bases and at J to 6 bases, leaving 7 bases not matched to a gene. The CDR3 is 13 amino acids. CDR3 amino acids: CASRDTGVNGYTF. CDR3 DNA sequence: TGTGCCAGCAGAGACACAGGGGTGAATGGCTACACCTTC.

The V gene is TRBV20-1, the J gene TRBJ2-7; D is undetermined. The CDR3 is 10 amino acids. Germline CDR1 and CDR2: DFQATT and SNEGSKA (reference sequence). Trimming pared 8 bases from V and 2 bases from J, leaving 7 bases between. The chain's CDR3 is CSLGAYEQYF. DNA of the CDR3: TGCAGTCTTGGAGCCTACGAGCAGTACTTC.

This clone was picked up one time. The chain carries TRBV14 and TRBJ2-7; possibly TRBD1 or TRBD2 for D (5 bases each). The CDR3 contains 14 residues. From germline, CDR1 is SGHDN and CDR2 FVKESK. Trimming pared 3 bases from V and 5 bases from J, leaving 14 bases between. The DNA for the CDR3 is TGTGCCAGCAGCCAGAACCGGGACCCCCACGAGCAGTACTTC. Protein product: CASSQNRDPHEQYF.

J is TRBJ2-4 and V is TRBV14; TRBD2 matches at 12 bases. The CDR3 is 19 residues long. The germline V gene has CDR1 SGHDN and CDR2 FVKESK. J was trimmed by 1 base and V by 0 bases; bases with no gene match: 7. CDR3 nucleotide sequence: TGTGCCAGCAGCCAAGATGCACTAGCGGGAGGTGGTGCCAAAAACATTCAGTACTTC. Residues: CASSQDALAGGGAKNIQYF.

CDR3 protein: CASSRRLDSGRAQEQFF. Here the CDR3 DNA reads TGTGCCAGCAGCCGACGACTTGATAGCGGGAGGGCCCAAGAGCAGTTCTTC. The chain combines TRBV11-2 with TRBJ2-1; 11 positions agree with TRBD2. The CDR3 has 17 residues. The trim removed 5 bases at V and 10 bases at J, leaving 16 bases unmatched. Germline V gene lookup returns CDR1 SGHAT and CDR2 FQNNGV.

This sequence joins TRBV5-1 and TRBJ2-7; a possible D gene is TRBD1 (6 bases). Trimming removed 4 bases from V and 5 bases from J, with 19 bases in between. Germline lookup yields CDR1 SGHRS and CDR2 YFSETQ. The CDR3 extends over 15 amino acids. This CDR3 is CASSGPTGTKNEQYF. In nucleotides, the CDR3 is TGCGCCAGCAGCGGACCTACCGGGACAAAAAACGAGCAGTACTTC.

The chain is built from TRBV10-3 and TRBJ1-1; the match to TRBD1 covers 9 bases. J gave up 4 bases and V 7 bases, and 4 bases lay outside the gene matches. There are 13 residues in the CDR3. CDR1 and CDR2 from the germline V gene are ENHRY and SYGVKD. CDR3 region: CAITRGQGTEAFF. The CDR3 DNA follows: TGTGCCATCACCAGGGGACAGGGCACTGAAGCTTTCTTT.

A remark on this clone: Within the sample, other DNA sequences also encode this same CDR3. This sequence joins TRBV5-1 and TRBJ2-5; 10 bases align to TRBD1. This CDR3 comprises 14 residues. CDR1 and CDR2 (germline): SGHRS, YFSETQ. V was clipped by 4 bases and J by 2 bases; unmatched bases: 2. The CDR3 region has the DNA TGCGCCAGCAGCAGGGACAGGGGTCAAGAGACCCAGTACTTC. Residues: CASSRDRGQETQYF.

This clone came up once. The rearrangement links TRBV18 to TRBJ1-4; D perhaps matches TRBD1 (6 bases). Trimming took off 3 bases at V and 0 bases at J, with 11 bases between the two ends. The CDR3 runs to 16 residues. CDR1 and CDR2 (germline): KGHSH, LQKENI. CDR3 sequence: CASSPGTPTTNEKLFF. The DNA of the CDR3 is TGTGCCAGCTCACCCGGGACACCCACAACTAATGAAAAACTGTTTTTT. The complete variable domain, with remaining parts taken from reference TRBV18 and TRBJ1-4, reads NAGVMQNPRHLVRRRGQEARLRCSPMKGHSHVYWYRQLPEEGLKFMVYLQKENIIDESGMPKERFSAEFPKEGPSILRIQQVVRGDSAAYFCASSPGTPTTNEKLFFGSGTQLSVL.

The chain couples TRBV2 to TRBJ2-5, with D perhaps matching TRBD1 (6 bases). The CDR3 length is 12 residues. Looked up from germline, CDR1 is SNHLY and CDR2 is FYNNEI. V lost 5 bases, J lost 4 bases, and 8 bases lay in between. The CDR3 here is CASSSGAETQYF. CDR3 nucleotides: TGTGCCAGCAGTTCAGGGGCAGAGACCCAGTACTTC. The whole variable domain, filled in from reference TRBV2 and TRBJ2-5, reads EPEVTQTPSHQVTQMGQEVILRCVPISNHLYFYWYRQILGQKVEFLVSFYNNEISEKSEIFDDQFSVERPDGSNFTLKIRSTKLEDSAMYFCASSSGAETQYFGPGTRLLVL.

CDR3 sequence (DNA): TGTGCCGCCGGCACCAAAAACATTCAGTACTTC. It yields the protein CAAGTKNIQYF. The chain combines TRBV2 with TRBJ2-4; D is unresolved. CDR3 length equals 11 residues. Germline CDR1 and CDR2: SNHLY and FYNNEI. V lost 11 bases to trimming and J lost 2 bases, with 7 bases between them.

This rearrangement joins TRBV21-1 to TRBJ2-7; the D call TRBD2 from the table was never checked on the DNA. TRBV21-1 is an annotated pseudogene. The CDR3 has 16 amino acids. This chain's CDR3 is CASSPRRLADSYEQYF. The CDR3 DNA is TGTGCCAGCAGCCCGAGGAGGCTAGCGGACTCCTACGAGCAGTACTTC.